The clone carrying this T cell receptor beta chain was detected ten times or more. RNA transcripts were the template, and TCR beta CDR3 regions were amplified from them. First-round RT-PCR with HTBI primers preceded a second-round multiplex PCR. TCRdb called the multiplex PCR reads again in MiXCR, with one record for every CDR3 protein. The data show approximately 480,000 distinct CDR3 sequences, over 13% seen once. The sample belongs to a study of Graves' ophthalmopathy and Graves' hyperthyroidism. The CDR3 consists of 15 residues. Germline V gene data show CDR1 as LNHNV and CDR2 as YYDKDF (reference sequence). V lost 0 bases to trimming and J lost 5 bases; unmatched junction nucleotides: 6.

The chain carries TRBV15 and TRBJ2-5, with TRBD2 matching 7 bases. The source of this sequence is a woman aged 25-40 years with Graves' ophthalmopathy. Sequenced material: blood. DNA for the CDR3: TGTGCCACCAGCAGAGAGGTGCGGGGAGGGGAGACCCAGTACTTC. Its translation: CATSREVRGGETQYF.